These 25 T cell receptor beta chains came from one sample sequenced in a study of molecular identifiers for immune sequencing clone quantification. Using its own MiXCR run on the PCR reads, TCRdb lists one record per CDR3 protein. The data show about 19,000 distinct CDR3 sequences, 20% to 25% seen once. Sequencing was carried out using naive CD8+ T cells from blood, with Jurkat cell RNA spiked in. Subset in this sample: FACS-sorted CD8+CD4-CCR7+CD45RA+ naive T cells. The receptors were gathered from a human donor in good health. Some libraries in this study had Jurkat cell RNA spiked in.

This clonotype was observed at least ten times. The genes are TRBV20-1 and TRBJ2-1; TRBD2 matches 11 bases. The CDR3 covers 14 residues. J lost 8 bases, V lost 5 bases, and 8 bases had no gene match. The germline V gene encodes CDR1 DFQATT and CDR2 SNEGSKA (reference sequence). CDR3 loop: CSASTGTSGYEQFF. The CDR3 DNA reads TGCAGTGCTTCTACCGGGACTAGCGGTTATGAGCAGTTCTTC.

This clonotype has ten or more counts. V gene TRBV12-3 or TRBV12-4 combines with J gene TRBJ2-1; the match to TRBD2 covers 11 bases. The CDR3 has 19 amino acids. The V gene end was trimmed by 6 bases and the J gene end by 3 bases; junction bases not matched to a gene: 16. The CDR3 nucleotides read TGTGCCAGCAGCCAGGGGGGTAGCGGGAGGGTGGCCGACTACAATGAGCAGTTCTTC. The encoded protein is CASSQGGSGRVADYNEQFF.

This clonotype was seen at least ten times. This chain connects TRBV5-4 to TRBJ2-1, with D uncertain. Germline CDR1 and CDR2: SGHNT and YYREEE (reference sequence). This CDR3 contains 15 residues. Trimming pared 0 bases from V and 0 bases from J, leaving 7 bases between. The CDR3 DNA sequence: TGTGCCAGCAGCTTGGACGGGCGCTCCTACAATGAGCAGTTCTTC. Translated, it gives CASSLDGRSYNEQFF.

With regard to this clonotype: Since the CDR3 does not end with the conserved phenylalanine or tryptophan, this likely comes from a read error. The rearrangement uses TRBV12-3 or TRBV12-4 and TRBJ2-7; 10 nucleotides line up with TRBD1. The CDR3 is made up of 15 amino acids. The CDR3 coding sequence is TGTGCCAGCAATTTAGGGACAGGGGTTCAGTACGAGCAGTACTCC. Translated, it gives CASNLGTGVQYEQYS.

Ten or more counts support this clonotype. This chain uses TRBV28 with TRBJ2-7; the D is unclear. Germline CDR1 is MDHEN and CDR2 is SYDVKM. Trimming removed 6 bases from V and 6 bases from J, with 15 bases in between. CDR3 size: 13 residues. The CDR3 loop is CASSPPLRAEQYF. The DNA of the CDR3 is TGTGCCAGCAGCCCCCCATTAAGGGCCGAGCAGTACTTC.

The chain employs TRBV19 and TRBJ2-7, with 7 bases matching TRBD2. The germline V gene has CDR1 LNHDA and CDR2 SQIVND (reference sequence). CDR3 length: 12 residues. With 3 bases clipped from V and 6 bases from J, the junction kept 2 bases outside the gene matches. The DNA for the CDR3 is TGTGCCAGTAGTATCGGCGGGAGCGAGCAGTACTTC. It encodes CASSIGGSEQYF.

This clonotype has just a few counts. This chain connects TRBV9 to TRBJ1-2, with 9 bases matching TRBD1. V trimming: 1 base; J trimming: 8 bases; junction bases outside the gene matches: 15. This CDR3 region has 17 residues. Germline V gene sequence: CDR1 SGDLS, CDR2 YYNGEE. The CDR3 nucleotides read TGTGCCAGCAGCGTATGGGTCCCTACAGGGGGCGCAGGGGGCTACACCTTC. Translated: CASSVWVPTGGAGGYTF.

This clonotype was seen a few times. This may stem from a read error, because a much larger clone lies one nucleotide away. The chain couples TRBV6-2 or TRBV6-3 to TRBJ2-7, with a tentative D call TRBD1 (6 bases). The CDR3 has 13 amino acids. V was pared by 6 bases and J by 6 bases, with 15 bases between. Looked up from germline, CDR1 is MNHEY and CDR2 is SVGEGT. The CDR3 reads CASSPGHLCEQYF. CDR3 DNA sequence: TGTGCCAGCAGCCCGGGACACCTCTGCGAGCAGTACTTC.

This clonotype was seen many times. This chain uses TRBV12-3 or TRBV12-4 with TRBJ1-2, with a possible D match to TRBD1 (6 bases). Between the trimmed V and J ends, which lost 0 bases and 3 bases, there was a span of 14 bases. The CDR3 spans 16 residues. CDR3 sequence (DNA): TGTGCCAGCAGTTTAGCGCTAGGGGGGTTGGACTATGGCTACACCTTC. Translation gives CASSLALGGLDYGYTF.

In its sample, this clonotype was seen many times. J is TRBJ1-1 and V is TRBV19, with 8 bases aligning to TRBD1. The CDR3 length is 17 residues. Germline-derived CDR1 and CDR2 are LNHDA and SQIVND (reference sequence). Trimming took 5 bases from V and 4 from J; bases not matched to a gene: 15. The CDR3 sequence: CASSPGQGFPSGTEAFF. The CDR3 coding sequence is TGTGCCAGTAGTCCCGGACAGGGCTTTCCAAGCGGCACTGAAGCTTTCTTT.

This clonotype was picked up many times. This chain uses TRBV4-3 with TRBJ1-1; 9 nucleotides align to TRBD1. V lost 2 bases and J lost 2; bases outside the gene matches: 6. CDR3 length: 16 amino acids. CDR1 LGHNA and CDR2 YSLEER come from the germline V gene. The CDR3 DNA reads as TGCGCCAGCAGCCAAAATTCGGACAGGGGAAACACTGAAGCTTTCTTT. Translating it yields CASSQNSDRGNTEAFF.

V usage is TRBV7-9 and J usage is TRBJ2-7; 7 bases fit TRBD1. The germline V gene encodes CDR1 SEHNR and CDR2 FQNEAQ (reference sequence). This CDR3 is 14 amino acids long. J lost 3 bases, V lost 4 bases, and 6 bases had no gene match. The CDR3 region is CASSYRGQNYEQYF. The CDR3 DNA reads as TGTGCCAGCAGCTACCGGGGACAGAACTACGAGCAGTACTTC.

DNA of the CDR3: TGTGCCAGCAACTTCGGGCCTGGGAGGACCGAGCAGTACTTC. Amino acids: CASNFGPGRTEQYF. This chain uses TRBV7-2 with TRBJ2-7; maybe TRBD2 (6 bases). Trimming shortened V by 7 bases and J by 6 bases, and 19 bases separated the two germline ends. This CDR3 region has 14 residues. In germline, CDR1 is SGHTA, CDR2 FQGNSA. The entire variable domain, with the rest obtained from reference TRBV7-2 and TRBJ2-7, is as follows: GAGVSQSPSNKVTEKGKDVELRCDPISGHTALYWYRQSLGQGLEFLIYFQGNSAPDKSGLPSDRFSAERTGGSVSTLTIQRTQQEDSAVYLCASNFGPGRTEQYFGPGTRLTVT.

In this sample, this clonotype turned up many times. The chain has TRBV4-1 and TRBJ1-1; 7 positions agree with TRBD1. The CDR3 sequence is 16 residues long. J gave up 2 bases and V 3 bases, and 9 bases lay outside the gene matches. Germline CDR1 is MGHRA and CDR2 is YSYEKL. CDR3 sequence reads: CASSQYSGQTNTEAFF. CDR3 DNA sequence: TGCGCCAGCAGCCAGTATTCGGGACAGACCAACACTGAAGCTTTCTTT.

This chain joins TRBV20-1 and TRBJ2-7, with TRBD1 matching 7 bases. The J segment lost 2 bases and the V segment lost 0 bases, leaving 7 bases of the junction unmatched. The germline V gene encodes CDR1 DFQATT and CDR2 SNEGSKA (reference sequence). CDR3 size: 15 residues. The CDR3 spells CSARDFRQGTYEQYF. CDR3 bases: TGCAGTGCTAGAGATTTCCGACAGGGAACCTACGAGCAGTACTTC.

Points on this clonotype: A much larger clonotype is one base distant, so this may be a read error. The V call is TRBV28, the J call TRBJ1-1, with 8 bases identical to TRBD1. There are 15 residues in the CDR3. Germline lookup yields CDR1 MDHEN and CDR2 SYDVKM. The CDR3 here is CASSSPDRVGTEALF. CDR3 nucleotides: TGTGCCAGCAGTTCCCCGGACAGGGTTGGCACTGAAGCTCTCTTT.

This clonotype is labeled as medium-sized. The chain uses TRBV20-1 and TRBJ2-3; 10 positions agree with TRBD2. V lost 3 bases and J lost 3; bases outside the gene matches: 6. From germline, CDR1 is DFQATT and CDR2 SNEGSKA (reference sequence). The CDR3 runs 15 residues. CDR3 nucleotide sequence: TGCAGTGCTAGGCCACTAGCGGGAATTACAGATACGCAGTATTTT. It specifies CSARPLAGITDTQYF.

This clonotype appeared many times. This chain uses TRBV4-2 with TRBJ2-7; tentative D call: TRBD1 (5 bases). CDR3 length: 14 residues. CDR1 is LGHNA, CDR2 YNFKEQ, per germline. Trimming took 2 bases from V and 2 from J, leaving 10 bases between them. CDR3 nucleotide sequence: TGTGCCAGCAGCCAACCGACAGAAACCTACGAGCAGTACTTC. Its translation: CASSQPTETYEQYF.

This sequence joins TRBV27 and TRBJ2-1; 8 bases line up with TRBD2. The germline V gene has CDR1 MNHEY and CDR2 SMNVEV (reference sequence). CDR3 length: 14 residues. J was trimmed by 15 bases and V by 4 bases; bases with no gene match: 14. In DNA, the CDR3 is TGTGCCAGCAGTTCCCGAACCACGGGGACTAGTGTGTTCTTC. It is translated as CASSSRTTGTSVFF.

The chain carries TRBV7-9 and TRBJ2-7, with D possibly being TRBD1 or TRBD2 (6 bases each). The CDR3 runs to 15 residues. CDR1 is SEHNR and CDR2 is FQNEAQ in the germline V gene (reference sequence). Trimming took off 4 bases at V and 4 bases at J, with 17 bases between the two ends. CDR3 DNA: TGTGCCAGCAGCTCGGGGGTCGACAGGTTTTACGAGCAGTACTTC. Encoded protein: CASSSGVDRFYEQYF.

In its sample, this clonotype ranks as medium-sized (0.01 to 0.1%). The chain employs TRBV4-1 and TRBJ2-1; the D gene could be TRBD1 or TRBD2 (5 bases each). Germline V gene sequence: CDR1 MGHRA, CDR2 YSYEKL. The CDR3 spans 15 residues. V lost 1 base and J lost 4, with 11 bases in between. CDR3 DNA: TGCGCCAGCAGCCAAGCTTTAGGGACGTACAATGAGCAGTTCTTC. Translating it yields CASSQALGTYNEQFF.

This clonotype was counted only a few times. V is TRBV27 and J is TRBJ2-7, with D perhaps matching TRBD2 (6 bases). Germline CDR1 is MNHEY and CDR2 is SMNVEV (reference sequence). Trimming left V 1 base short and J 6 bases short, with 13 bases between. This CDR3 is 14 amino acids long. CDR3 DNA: TGTGCCAGCAGTTTATATAGTCAGGGAGGCGAGCAGTACTTC. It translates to CASSLYSQGGEQYF.

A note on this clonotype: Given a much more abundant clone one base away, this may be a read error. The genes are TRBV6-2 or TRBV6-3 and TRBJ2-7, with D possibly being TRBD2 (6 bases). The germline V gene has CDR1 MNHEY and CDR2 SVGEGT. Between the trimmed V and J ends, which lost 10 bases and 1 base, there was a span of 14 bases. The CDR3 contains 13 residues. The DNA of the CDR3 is TGTGCCACCTGGGGGGTACCTTCCTACGAGCAGTACTTC. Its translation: CATWGVPSYEQYF.

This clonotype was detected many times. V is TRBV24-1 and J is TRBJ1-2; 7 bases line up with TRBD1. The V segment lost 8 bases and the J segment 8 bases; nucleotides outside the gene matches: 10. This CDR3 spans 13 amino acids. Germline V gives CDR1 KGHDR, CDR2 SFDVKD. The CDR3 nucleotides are TGTGCCACCAACACAGGGGACAGATCCGGCTACACCTTC. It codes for CATNTGDRSGYTF.

In DNA form, the CDR3 reads TGTGCCAGCAGCTTAGGGGGACAGTACGAGCAGTACTTC. It encodes CASSLGGQYEQYF. The rearrangement uses TRBV7-8 and TRBJ2-7, with 7 nucleotides matching TRBD1. The CDR3 consists of 13 residues. Germline V gives CDR1 SGHVS, CDR2 FQNEAQ. V shed 1 base and J 4 bases; nucleotides not matched to a gene: 1.